This TCR beta chain was identified during a study of cytomegalovirus exposure and HLA in healthy donors. Repertoires were generated with immunoSEQ multiplex PCR, while TCRdb's copy carries only in-frame clones and drops some. The table lists approximately 140,000 clones, about 91% of them singletons, with about 7.9% in the top ten. The donors formed part of the roughly 110-subject validation cohort, distinct from the approximately 630-subject first cohort. This receptor was identified in a woman aged 18-30 years in good health and CMV-seropositive. Sequencing was done on a sample of PBMCs.

The CDR3 reads CASSPRSGTPHEAFF. The CDR3 nucleotides read TGCGCCAGCAGCCCCAGGTCCGGGACTCCCCATGAAGCTTTCTTT. The gene calls are TRBV5-1 and TRBJ1-1, with D perhaps matching TRBD1 (5 bases). Trimming left V 4 bases short and J 7 bases short, with 20 bases between. CDR1 SGHRS and CDR2 YFSETQ come from the germline V gene. This CDR3 is 15 amino acids long.